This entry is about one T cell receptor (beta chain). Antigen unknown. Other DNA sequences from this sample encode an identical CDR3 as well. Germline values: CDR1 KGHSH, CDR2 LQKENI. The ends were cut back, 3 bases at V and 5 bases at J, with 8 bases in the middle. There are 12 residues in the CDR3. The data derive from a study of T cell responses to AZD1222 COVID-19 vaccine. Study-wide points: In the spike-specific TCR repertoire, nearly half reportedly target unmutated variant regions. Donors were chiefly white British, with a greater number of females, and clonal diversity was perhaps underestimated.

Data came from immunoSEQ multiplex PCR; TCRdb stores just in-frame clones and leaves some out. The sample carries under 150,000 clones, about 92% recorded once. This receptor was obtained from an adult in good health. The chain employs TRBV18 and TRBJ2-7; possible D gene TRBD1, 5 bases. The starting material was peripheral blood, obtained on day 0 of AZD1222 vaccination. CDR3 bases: TGTGCCAGCTCACCCGGCAGGGACGAGCAGTACTTC. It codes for CASSPGRDEQYF. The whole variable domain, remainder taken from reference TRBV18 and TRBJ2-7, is NAGVMQNPRHLVRRRGQEARLRCSPMKGHSHVYWYRQLPEEGLKFMVYLQKENIIDESGMPKERFSAEFPKEGPSILRIQQVVRGDSAAYFCASSPGRDEQYFGPGTRLTVT.